Described below is a single T cell receptor beta chain sequence and its context. This clone was found a few times. The antigen it binds to is not known. Per-base qualities were not stored, and no clone one base away is much larger. TCRbeta CDR3 regions were immunosequenced from extracted DNA using the immunoSEQ Assay at Adaptive Biotechnologies. For the original study's pipeline: To quantify the absolute abundance of each unique TCRbeta CDR3, sequences were collapsed and filtered. Clonality, calculated using only productive in-frame rearrangements, was defined as 1 minus Pielou's evenness. Regional overlap tracked the top 100 nucleotide rearrangements across paired samples, with Morisita index comparing paired versus unrelated samples. The immunoSEQ Rearrangement Details tool was used to assess whether nucleotide rearrangements converged onto identical amino acid sequences. Here the immuneACCESS table is served through TCRdb, limited to in-frame sequences with V and J called. Missing clones are a known gap in these copies; in checked studies unresolved V genes cover under half, and the rest lacks a known reason. V, J and clone size are taken as reported in that table, and D and trimming were inferred from the DNA itself. The sample table lists roughly 940 clones, 38% of them with a count of one. The top ten clonotypes cover about 10% of the sample.

The CDR3 goes from the cysteine to the phenylalanine over 15 residues. CDR3 DNA is the only sequence kept; it has 45 bases, read in frame from the first base. V is pared back by 2 bases and J by 3 bases, with 13 bases lying between the germline termini. According to the germline V gene, CDR1 reads KGHSH and CDR2 reads LQKENI. The archived tumor blocks were obtained from patients to whom no neoadjuvant therapy had been administered before resection. For the preserved-tissue arm, the study drew on 30 surgical resection samples taken from roughly 23 pancreatic ductal adenocarcinoma patients who had not been treated previously. For the resection arm, ten 5-micron curls of FFPE tumor adjacent to the multiplex immunohistochemistry slide were used for DNA extraction. These data originate in a study of CXCR4 blockade with PD-1 therapy in pancreatic cancer (dated 2019 in TCRdb). In the study overall: Multiplex immunohistochemistry and TCRbeta immunosequencing of resected pancreatic ductal adenocarcinoma were combined in the study with ex vivo slice culture in which PD-1 and CXCR4 blockade were tested. Two geographically distinct regions were TCR-sequenced from each of a handful of tumors to assess intratumoral heterogeneity.

Points the paper makes about the study in general: The frequency of each amino acid clone correlated strongly with the number of distinct nucleotide rearrangements encoding that clone, suggesting convergent selection driven by common tumor antigens. Because only TCRbeta chains were sequenced, true antigen-specificity overlap among the convergent dominant clones remained unconfirmed, awaiting paired alpha-beta single-cell sequencing. Clonal expansion was observed in tumors, with a mean productive clonality of 0.14 compared with roughly 0.047 in healthy blood, but no correlation between clonality and survival was found.

This receptor was obtained from a human donor with pancreatic ductal adenocarcinoma. The sequence joins TRBV18 to TRBJ1-1, and possibly TRBD1, on 5 matching bases. The sequencing input was tumor tissue. The sequenced DNA: TGTGCCAGCTCACCAGCAATGGGGCGCGACACTGAAGCTTTCTTT. Its protein reads: CASSPAMGRDTEAFF.